This is a list of T cell receptor beta chains from one sample in a study of cytomegalovirus exposure and HLA in healthy donors. Profiled with immunoSEQ multiplex PCR; TCRdb holds only in-frame clones, not every one. The repertoire includes under 200,000 clones, approximately 80% of them detected once, and about 4% sits in the top ten. Sequenced input: PBMCs. Every receptor here comes from a man younger than 40 in good health and CMV-seropositive. CDR3s include the opening cysteine and the closing phenylalanine or tryptophan. D genes are given only for firm matches. Not all rows give a size; the values are once, few, many and, for expanded clones, a class.

. | TRBJ2-3 | TRBD1 | TRBV11-2 | TGTGCCAGCAGCTTAAACAGGGGCAAAGATACGCAGTATTTT | CASSLNRGKDTQYF
. | TRBJ2-2 | . | TRBV18 | TGTGCCAGCTCACCAATGCTCAAGGGAGGCACCGGGGAGCTGTTTTTT | CASSPMLKGGTGELFF
once | TRBJ2-3 | . | TRBV10-3 | TGTGCCACGGGGGACCACACAGATACGCAGTATTTT | CATGDHTDTQYF
once | TRBJ2-4 | . | TRBV5-5 | TGTGCCAGCAGCTTGGGGGCAGCCAAAAACATTCAGTACTTC | CASSLGAAKNIQYF
few | TRBJ1-6 | . | TRBV5-1 | TGCGCCAGCAGAACCTACGACAGCTCCTATAATTCACCCCTCCACTTT | CASRTYDSSYNSPLHF
. | TRBJ1-5 | TRBD1 | TRBV2 | TGTGCCAGCAGTGGGACAGGCGGGGATCAGCCCCAGCATTTT | CASSGTGGDQPQHF
. | TRBJ1-5 | . | TRBV2 | TGTGCCAGCAGGAGAGACACTAGCAATCAGCCCCAGCATTTT | CASRRDTSNQPQHF
. | TRBJ2-7 | TRBD2 | TRBV7-6 | TGTGCCAGCAGCCCCGGGGGACTAGCGGGCCGCGGCGAGCAGTACTTC | CASSPGGLAGRGEQYF
. | TRBJ2-7 | TRBD1 | TRBV11-2 | TGTGCCAGCAGCCCACAGGGGTCGCAATACGAGCAGTACTTC | CASSPQGSQYEQYF
few | TRBJ2-2 | . | TRBV18 | TGTGCCAGCTCAGCAGGATTTTTGAACACCGGGGAGCTGTTTTTT | CASSAGFLNTGELFF
. | TRBJ2-2 | TRBD1 | TRBV7-2 | TGTGCCAGTAGGACAGGGGGCGGCACCGGGGAGCTGTTTTTT | CASRTGGGTGELFF
. | TRBJ2-5 | . | TRBV20-1 | TGCAGTGCTTCGAGAGTCGAGACCCAGTACTTC | CSASRVETQYF
. | TRBJ2-3 | . | TRBV5-1 | TGCGCCAGCAGCCCAGATCGGGTTGGGCAGTATTTT | CASSPDRVGQYF
. | TRBJ1-5 | . | TRBV28 | TGTGCCAGCAGTTTTGGGGCCCTTCAGCCCCAGCATTTT | CASSFGALQPQHF
. | TRBJ2-2 | . | TRBV2 | TGTGCCAGCAGGAGAGCCGGGGAGCTGTTTTTT | CASRRAGELFF
. | TRBJ1-4 | . | TRBV28 | TGTGCCAGCAGTCTTGGGGCTATAGGGGAAAAACTGTTTTTT | CASSLGAIGEKLFF
. | TRBJ1-1 | . | TRBV6-1 | TGTGCCAGCAGTGACCAAGAAGCTTTCTTT | CASSDQEAFF
. | TRBJ2-7 | . | TRBV7-3 | TGTGCCAGCAGCTTAACCCCCCTGAGGGTGCCCGCCTACGAGCAGTACTTC | CASSLTPLRVPAYEQYF
. | TRBJ2-7 | TRBD1 | TRBV25-1 | TGTGCCAGCAGTGGCGACAGGGACCTTAGCTCCTACGAGCAGTACTTC | CASSGDRDLSSYEQYF
few | TRBJ1-5 | TRBD1 | TRBV5-1 | TGCGCCAGCAGCCCCACTGGACAGGGCAAGAGCAATCAGCCCCAGCATTTT | CASSPTGQGKSNQPQHF
. | TRBJ2-1 | TRBD2 | TRBV6-1 | TGTGCCAGCAGTGATACTAGCGGGGGGGGAAATGAGCAGTTCTTC | CASSDTSGGGNEQFF
. | TRBJ2-3 | TRBD1 | TRBV6-1 | TGTGCCAGCAGTGAACGAGGGGGCGGAACCCCAGATACGCAGTATTTT | CASSERGGGTPDTQYF